The 16 T cell receptor beta chains in this list originate from one sample, sequenced in a study of blood T cell repertoires in COVID-19. This table comes from immunoSEQ multiplex PCR, and its TCRdb copy is limited to in-frame clones, with some not included. In the table there are about 190,000 clones, more than 85% of which are singletons. Sample: peripheral blood. These receptors were collected from a man aged 30 to 45 with acute or convalescent COVID-19.

V and J are TRBV6-1 and TRBJ2-7; TRBD2 agrees at 8 bases. The CDR3 runs 15 residues. Germline lookup yields CDR1 MNHNS and CDR2 SASEGT. V gave up 0 bases and J gave up 3 bases; unmatched junction bases: 4. The CDR3 nucleotides are TGTGCCAGCAGTGAAGCGGGCGGGGGGTTCTACGAGCAGTACTTC. It codes for CASSEAGGGFYEQYF.

V is TRBV10-2 and J is TRBJ2-1, with 8 positions matching TRBD2. Trimming took 0 bases from V and 0 from J; bases not matched to a gene: 1. The CDR3 consists of 16 residues. The germline CDR1 and CDR2 sequences are WSHSY and SAAADI. The CDR3 DNA is TGCGCCAGCAGTGAGTCGAGCGGGAGCTCCTACAATGAGCAGTTCTTC. It codes for CASSESSGSSYNEQFF.

This chain connects TRBV2 to TRBJ2-1, with D perhaps matching TRBD1 (5 bases). The V gene lost 5 bases and the J gene lost 0 bases, with 8 bases spanning the gap. Germline CDR1 SNHLY, CDR2 FYNNEI. This CDR3 has 14 amino acids. In nucleotides, the CDR3 is TGTGCCAGCAGTTGGGGCAACTCCTACAATGAGCAGTTCTTC. Protein product: CASSWGNSYNEQFF.

This chain connects TRBV7-8 to TRBJ2-2; D may be TRBD1 (6 bases). Germline V gene lookup returns CDR1 SGHVS and CDR2 FQNEAQ. This CDR3 spans 17 amino acids. Trimming took 2 bases from V and 0 from J, leaving 13 bases between them. CDR3 protein: CASSLTGTSANTGELFF. For the CDR3, the DNA is TGTGCCAGCAGCTTAACCGGGACATCCGCGAACACCGGGGAGCTGTTTTTT.

The rearrangement joins TRBV6-6 to TRBJ1-2; TRBD1 matches 7 bases. Germline-derived CDR1 and CDR2 are MNHNY and SVGAGI (reference sequence). This CDR3 region has 14 residues. Germline trimming cut 7 bases from V and 4 bases from J; bases unmatched to any gene: 9. CDR3 coding DNA: TGTGCCAGCACCACAGGGGCCGGGGCCTATGGCTACACCTTC. It codes for CASTTGAGAYGYTF.

This chain joins TRBV11-2 and TRBJ2-2; 11 nucleotides match TRBD2. J lost 0 bases, V lost 6 bases, and 9 bases had no gene match. Germline V lookup: CDR1 SGHAT, CDR2 FQNNGV. The CDR3 sequence is 18 residues long. CDR3 bases: TGTGCCAGCAGGGGGACTAGCGGAACCCGACCGAACACCGGGGAGCTGTTTTTT. Translating gives CASRGTSGTRPNTGELFF.

This clone was detected a few times. This chain connects TRBV28 to TRBJ1-2; a weak D match, TRBD1 (5 bases). The CDR3 has 13 residues. V gave up 2 bases and J gave up 6 bases, with 10 bases separating them. Germline CDR1 MDHEN, CDR2 SYDVKM. This CDR3 reads CASSLQGSHGYTF. The CDR3 bases are TGTGCCAGCAGTTTACAGGGATCTCATGGCTACACCTTC.

This chain uses TRBV9 with TRBJ1-6, with 7 bases identical to TRBD1. The germline V gene encodes CDR1 SGDLS and CDR2 YYNGEE. This CDR3 is built from 15 residues. After removal of 4 bases from V and 7 bases from J, the junction contained 8 bases not matched to a gene. The CDR3 sequence is CASSQNRQGNSPLHF. The CDR3 DNA follows: TGTGCCAGCAGCCAAAACCGACAGGGAAATTCACCCCTCCACTTT.

This chain joins TRBV30 and TRBJ2-7; D possibly corresponds to TRBD1 (5 bases). This CDR3 region has 12 residues. The germline gives CDR1 GTSNPN, CDR2 SVGIG (reference sequence). Trimming cost V 4 bases and J 3 bases, with 10 bases left between them. CDR3 sequence: CAWNQGNYEQYF. Written as DNA, the CDR3 is TGTGCCTGGAACCAGGGCAACTACGAGCAGTACTTC.

The chain links TRBV10-3 to TRBJ2-5; 7 bases are shared with TRBD1. There are 14 residues in the CDR3. Per the germline V gene, CDR1 is ENHRY and CDR2 is SYGVKD. The J segment lost 3 bases and the V segment lost 5 bases, leaving 6 bases of the junction unmatched. The CDR3, as DNA: TGTGCCATCAGTTCCGGGACAGTAAAAGAGACCCAGTACTTC. Encoded protein: CAISSGTVKETQYF.

In this sample, this clone turned up once. This rearrangement joins TRBV7-8 to TRBJ2-7; 10 bases are shared with TRBD2. Losses at the gene ends were 5 bases for V and 0 bases for J; bases not matched to a gene: 10. Germline CDR1 is SGHVS and CDR2 is FQNEAQ. The CDR3 spans 17 residues. CDR3 in DNA: TGTGCCAGCAGCCGACAGCCAACTAGCGGGAACTCCTACGAGCAGTACTTC. Protein sequence: CASSRQPTSGNSYEQYF.

This clone appeared a single time. The chain joins TRBV19 to TRBJ1-5; TRBD1 agrees at 8 bases. The CDR3 length is 15 residues. Trimming removed 1 base from V and 3 bases from J; junction bases left unmatched: 2. Germline CDR1 and CDR2: LNHDA and SQIVND (reference sequence). DNA for the CDR3: TGTGCCAGTAGTATAGCGGGACAGGTCAATCAGCCCCAGCATTTT. Translating it yields CASSIAGQVNQPQHF. The whole variable domain, remainder taken from reference TRBV19 and TRBJ1-5, is DGGITQSPKYLFRKEGQNVTLSCEQNLNHDAMYWYRQDPGQGLRLIYYSQIVNDFQKGDIAEGYSVSREKKESFPLTVTSAQKNPTAFYLCASSIAGQVNQPQHFGDGTRLSIL.

The chain recombines TRBV2 with TRBJ2-1; perhaps TRBD1 as D (6 bases). The CDR3 spans 12 residues. Between the trimmed V and J ends, which lost 6 bases and 4 bases, there was a span of 7 bases. Germline V gene sequence: CDR1 SNHLY, CDR2 FYNNEI. CDR3 loop: CASSQGYNEQFF. CDR3 in DNA: TGTGCCAGCAGCCAGGGGTACAATGAGCAGTTCTTC.

The rearrangement links TRBV7-9 to TRBJ2-5; perhaps TRBD1 as D (6 bases). CDR1 is SEHNR and CDR2 is FQNEAQ in the germline V gene (reference sequence). The ends were cut back, 3 bases at V and 5 bases at J, with 10 bases in the middle. This CDR3 contains 13 residues. This CDR3 is CASSFRQGETQYF. CDR3 sequence (DNA): TGTGCCAGCAGCTTCCGGCAGGGGGAGACCCAGTACTTC.

The rearrangement links TRBV5-5 to TRBJ1-1; the D is unclear. CDR3 length: 13 amino acids. Germline V lookup: CDR1 SGHKS, CDR2 YYEKEE (reference sequence). The V gene lost 1 base and the J gene lost 4 bases, with 8 bases spanning the gap. The CDR3 reads CASSLFRGTEAFF. Here the CDR3 DNA reads TGTGCCAGCAGCTTGTTCCGAGGCACTGAAGCTTTCTTT.

This clone was counted a single time. The chain is built from TRBV12-3 or TRBV12-4 and TRBJ1-5; D might be TRBD1 (5 bases). The CDR3 is made up of 13 amino acids. V lost 3 bases and J 7 bases, leaving 10 bases between the germline ends. CDR3 amino acids: CASSLGLQQPQHF. The CDR3 nucleotides read TGTGCCAGCAGTTTGGGGCTTCAACAGCCCCAGCATTTT.